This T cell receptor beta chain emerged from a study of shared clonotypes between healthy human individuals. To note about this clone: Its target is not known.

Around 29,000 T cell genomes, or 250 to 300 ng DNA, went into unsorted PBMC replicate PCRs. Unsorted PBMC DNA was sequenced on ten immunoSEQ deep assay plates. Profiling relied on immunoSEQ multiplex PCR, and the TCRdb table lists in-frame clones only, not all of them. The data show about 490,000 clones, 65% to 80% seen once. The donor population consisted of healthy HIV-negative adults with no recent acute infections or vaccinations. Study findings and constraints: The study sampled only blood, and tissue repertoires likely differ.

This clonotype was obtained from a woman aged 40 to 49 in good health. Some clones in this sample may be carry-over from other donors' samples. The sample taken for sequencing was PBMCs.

The CDR3 sequence is CASSTRPTDTQYF. CDR3 bases: TGTGCCAGTAGTACGAGACCCACAGATACGCAGTATTTT. The chain is built from TRBV19 and TRBJ2-3; the D is unclear. From germline, CDR1 is LNHDA and CDR2 SQIVND (reference sequence). Trimming pared 4 bases from V and 2 bases from J, leaving 7 bases between. The CDR3 totals 13 residues.